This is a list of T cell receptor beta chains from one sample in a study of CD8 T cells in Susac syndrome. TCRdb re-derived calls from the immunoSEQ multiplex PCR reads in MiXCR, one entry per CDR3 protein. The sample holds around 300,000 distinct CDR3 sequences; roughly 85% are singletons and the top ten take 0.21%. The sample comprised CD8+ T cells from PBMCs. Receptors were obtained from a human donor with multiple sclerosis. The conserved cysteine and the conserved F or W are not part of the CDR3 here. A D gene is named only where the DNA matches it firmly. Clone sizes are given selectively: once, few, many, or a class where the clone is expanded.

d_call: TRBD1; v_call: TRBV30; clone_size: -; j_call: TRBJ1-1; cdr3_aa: AWGTGGNTEAF
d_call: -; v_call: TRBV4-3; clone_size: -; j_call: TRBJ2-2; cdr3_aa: ASSQVPPGGNTGELF
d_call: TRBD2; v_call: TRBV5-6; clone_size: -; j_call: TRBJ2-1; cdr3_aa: ASSRETSGSNNEQF
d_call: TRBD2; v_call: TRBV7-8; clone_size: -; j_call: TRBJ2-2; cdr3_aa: ASSGGLAGGLAGELF
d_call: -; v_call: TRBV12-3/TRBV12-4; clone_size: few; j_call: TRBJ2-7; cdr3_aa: ASSLVGRVTYEQY
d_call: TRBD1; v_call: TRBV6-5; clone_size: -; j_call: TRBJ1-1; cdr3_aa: ATRGGGRMNTEAF
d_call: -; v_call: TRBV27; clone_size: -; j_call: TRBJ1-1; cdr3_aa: ASSLAMNTEAF
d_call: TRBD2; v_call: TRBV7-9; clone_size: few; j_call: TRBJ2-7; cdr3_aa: ASSFGGSYSYEQY
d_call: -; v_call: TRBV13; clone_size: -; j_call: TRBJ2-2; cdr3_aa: ASNPEGPTNTGELF
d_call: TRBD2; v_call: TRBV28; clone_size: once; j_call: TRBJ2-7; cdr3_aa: ASSSPGLASWNEQY
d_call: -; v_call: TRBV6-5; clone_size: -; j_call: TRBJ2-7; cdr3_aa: ASRAGLSYEQY
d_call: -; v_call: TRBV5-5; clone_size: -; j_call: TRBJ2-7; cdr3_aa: ASSLYGEAYEQY
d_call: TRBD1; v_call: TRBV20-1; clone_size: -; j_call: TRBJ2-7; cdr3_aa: SARGMDRAHYYEQY
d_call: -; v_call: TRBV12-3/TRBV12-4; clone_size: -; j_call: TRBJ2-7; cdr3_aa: ASSLTGPYEQY
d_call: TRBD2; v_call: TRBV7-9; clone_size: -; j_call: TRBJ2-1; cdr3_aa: ASSLEDSGSRQNEQF
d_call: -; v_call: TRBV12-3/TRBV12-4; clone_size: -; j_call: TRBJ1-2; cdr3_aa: ASTPGGTNYGYT
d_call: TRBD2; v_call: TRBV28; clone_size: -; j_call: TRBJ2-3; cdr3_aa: ASSPLEKRDSKGDTQY
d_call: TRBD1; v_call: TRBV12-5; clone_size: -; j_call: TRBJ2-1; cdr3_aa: ASGKGTGNYNEQF
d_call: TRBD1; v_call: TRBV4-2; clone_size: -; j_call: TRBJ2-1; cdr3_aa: ASSPLGTGERQDEQF
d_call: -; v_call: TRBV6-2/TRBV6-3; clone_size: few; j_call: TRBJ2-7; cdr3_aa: ASSYSEIGVSSYEQY
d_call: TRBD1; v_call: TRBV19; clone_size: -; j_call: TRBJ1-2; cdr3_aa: ASSIGWRGQGAWDDYGYT
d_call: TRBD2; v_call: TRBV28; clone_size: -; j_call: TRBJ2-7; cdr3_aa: ASSLWGLAGSYEQY
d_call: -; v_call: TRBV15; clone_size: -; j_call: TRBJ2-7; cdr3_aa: ATSRASHNEQY
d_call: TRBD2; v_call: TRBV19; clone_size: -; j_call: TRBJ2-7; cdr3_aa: ASRWTSGSYEQY
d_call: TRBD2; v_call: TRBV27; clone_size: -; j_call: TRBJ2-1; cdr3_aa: ASSLSGLASSSYNEQF
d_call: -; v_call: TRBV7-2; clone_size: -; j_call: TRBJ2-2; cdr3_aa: ASSLYSQNTGELF
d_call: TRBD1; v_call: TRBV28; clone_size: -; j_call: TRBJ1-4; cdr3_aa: ASLGGWGNEKLF
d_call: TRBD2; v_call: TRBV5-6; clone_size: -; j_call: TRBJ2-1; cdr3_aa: ASSLEAGGYNEQF
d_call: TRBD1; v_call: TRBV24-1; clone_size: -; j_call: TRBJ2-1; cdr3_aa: ATSDSDGQAFYNEQF
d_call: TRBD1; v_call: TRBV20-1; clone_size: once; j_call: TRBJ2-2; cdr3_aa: SASMKGQGTNTGELF
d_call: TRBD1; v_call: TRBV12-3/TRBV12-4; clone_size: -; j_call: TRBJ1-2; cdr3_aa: ASSFPGQSYGYT
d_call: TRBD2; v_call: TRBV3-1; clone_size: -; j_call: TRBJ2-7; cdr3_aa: ASSQDPEAGEDEQY
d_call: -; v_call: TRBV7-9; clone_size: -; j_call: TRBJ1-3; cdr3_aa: ASTVDGLNTIY
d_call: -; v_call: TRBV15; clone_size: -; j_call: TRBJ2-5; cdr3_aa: ATSREGSGGRVTQY
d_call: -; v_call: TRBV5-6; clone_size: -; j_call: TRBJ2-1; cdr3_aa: ASSLVGAQSYNEQF
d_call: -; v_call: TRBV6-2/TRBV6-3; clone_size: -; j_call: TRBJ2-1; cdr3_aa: ASSHRDNYNEQF
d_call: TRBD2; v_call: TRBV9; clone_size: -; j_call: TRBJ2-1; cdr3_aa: ASSRGLAGAGNEQF
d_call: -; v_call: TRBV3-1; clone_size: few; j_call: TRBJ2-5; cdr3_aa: ASSHFRGHQETQY
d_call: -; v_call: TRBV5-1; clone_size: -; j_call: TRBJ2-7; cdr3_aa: ASSQISYLAGEQY
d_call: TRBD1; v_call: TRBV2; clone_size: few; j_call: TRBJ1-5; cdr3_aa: ASSEGQGFVNQPQH
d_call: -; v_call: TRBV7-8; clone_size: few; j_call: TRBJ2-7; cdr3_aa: ASSPTGQRYEQY
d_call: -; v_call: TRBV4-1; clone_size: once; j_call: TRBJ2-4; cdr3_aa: ASSQVTGVKNIQY
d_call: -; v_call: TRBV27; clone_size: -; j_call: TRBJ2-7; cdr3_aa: ASSASSVPYEQY
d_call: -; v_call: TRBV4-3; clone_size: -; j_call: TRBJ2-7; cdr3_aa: ASSQEIGGNDYEQY
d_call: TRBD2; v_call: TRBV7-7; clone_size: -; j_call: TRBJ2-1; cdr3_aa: ALGGRAGNEQF
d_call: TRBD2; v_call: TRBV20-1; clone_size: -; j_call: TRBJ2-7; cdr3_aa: RGTSGGPYEQY
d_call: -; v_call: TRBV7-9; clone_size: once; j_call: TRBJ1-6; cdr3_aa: ASSLVLGSSPLH
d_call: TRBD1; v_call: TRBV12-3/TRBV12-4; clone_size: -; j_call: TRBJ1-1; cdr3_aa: ASTLRAGGKNTEAF
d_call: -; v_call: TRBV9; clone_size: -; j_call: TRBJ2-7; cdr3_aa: ASSAYGSVPYEQY